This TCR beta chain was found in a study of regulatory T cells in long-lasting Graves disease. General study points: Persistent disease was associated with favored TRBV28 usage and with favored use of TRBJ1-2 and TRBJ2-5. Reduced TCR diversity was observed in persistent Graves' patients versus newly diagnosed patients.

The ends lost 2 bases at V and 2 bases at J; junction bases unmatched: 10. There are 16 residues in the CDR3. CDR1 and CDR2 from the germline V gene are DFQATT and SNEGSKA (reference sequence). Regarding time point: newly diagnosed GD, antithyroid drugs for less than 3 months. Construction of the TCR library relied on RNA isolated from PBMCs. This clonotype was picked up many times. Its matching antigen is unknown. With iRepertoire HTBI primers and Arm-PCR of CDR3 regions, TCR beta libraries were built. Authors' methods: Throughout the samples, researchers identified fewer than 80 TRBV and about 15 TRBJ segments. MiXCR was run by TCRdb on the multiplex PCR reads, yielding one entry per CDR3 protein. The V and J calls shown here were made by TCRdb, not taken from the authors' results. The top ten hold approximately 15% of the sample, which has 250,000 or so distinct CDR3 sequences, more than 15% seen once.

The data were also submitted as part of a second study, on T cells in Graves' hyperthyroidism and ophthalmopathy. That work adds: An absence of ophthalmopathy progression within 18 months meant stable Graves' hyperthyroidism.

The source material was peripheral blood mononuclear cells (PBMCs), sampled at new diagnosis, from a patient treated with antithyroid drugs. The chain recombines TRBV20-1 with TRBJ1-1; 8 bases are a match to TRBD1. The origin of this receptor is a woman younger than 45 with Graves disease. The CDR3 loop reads CSARLTGTGDNTEAFF. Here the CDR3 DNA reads TGCAGTGCTAGATTGACCGGGACAGGAGACAACACTGAAGCTTTCTTT.